These 22 T cell receptor beta chains were all obtained from the same sample, sequenced in a study of blood T cell repertoires in COVID-19. The data were produced by immunoSEQ multiplex PCR, yet TCRdb's version contains in-frame clones alone and is incomplete. The data contain about 130,000 clones, about 89% of them singletons. The sequencing sample was made of peripheral blood. The source of these receptors is a man aged 55 to 70 with COVID-19, enrolled during active disease.

The chain uses TRBV7-9 and TRBJ1-2; unclear D gene. The CDR3 is 14 amino acids. V lost 7 bases and J 2 bases, leaving 14 bases between the germline ends. Germline V gene lookup returns CDR1 SEHNR and CDR2 FQNEAQ (reference sequence). CDR3 coding DNA: TGTGCCAGCACCCCTACAGACAAGAACTATGGCTACACCTTC. Translated: CASTPTDKNYGYTF.

J is TRBJ2-7 and V is TRBV5-1, with a possible D match to TRBD2 (6 bases). Germline CDR1 and CDR2: SGHRS and YFSETQ. The CDR3 is 14 amino acids. V was cut by 4 bases and J by 7 bases, with 18 bases left in between. The CDR3 sequence: CASSLEPGVGEQYF. DNA of the CDR3: TGCGCCAGCAGCCTTGAGCCGGGGGTGGGTGAGCAGTACTTC.

The J gene is TRBJ2-5, the V gene TRBV20-1; TRBD2 aligns across 9 bases. This CDR3 is built from 14 residues. V lost 3 bases, J lost 5 bases, and 7 bases stayed unmatched. Germline-derived CDR1 and CDR2 are DFQATT and SNEGSKA (reference sequence). The CDR3 region has the DNA TGCAGTGCTAGTGCGGGGGGGGCCTGGGAGACCCAGTACTTC. Translating it yields CSASAGGAWETQYF.

V and J are TRBV4-2 and TRBJ2-3; 8 bases are a match to TRBD2. Trimming removed 1 base from V and 2 bases from J; junction bases left unmatched: 8. The CDR3 loop spans 17 amino acids. Per the germline V gene, CDR1 is LGHNA and CDR2 is YNFKEQ. The DNA for the CDR3 is TGTGCCAGCAGCCAAGGTATCAAGCGGGGGAACACAGATACGCAGTATTTT. Translated: CASSQGIKRGNTDTQYF.

This sequence joins TRBV5-1 and TRBJ2-1; 7 bases map to TRBD1. CDR3 length: 14 residues. V lost 0 bases to trimming and J lost 4 bases; unmatched junction nucleotides: 1. CDR1 is SGHRS, CDR2 YFSETQ, per germline. CDR3 amino acids: CASSLEGQYNEQFF. CDR3 DNA sequence: TGCGCCAGCAGCTTGGAGGGACAGTACAATGAGCAGTTCTTC.

Notes on this clone: Here the CDR3 omits its conserved ending phenylalanine or tryptophan, so a read error is the likely source. Because the CDR3's place on the DNA is in doubt, the DNA is left out and the CDR3 is given as listed by TCRdb. The chain uses TRBV7-6 and TRBJ1-2. Germline V CDR1 and CDR2: SGHVS, FNYEAQ. The CDR3 comprises 10 residues, both ends counted. This chain's CDR3 is CAAPDERVRV.

The chain combines TRBV3-1 (or the pseudogene TRBV3-2) with TRBJ2-2; the match to TRBD2 covers 7 bases. J was trimmed by 7 bases and V by 4 bases; bases with no gene match: 15. The germline V gene has CDR1 LGHDT and CDR2 YNNKEL (reference sequence). This CDR3 is 17 amino acids long. CDR3 protein: CASSLRLATSTYGELFF. As DNA, the CDR3 is TGTGCCAGCAGCCTACGTCTAGCGACTAGCACGTACGGGGAGCTGTTTTTT.

This clone appeared once. The rearrangement links TRBV5-1 to TRBJ1-1; D is unclear. Trimming removed 4 bases at V and 4 bases at J, with 14 bases between. The CDR3 covers 14 residues. CDR1 SGHRS and CDR2 YFSETQ come from the germline V gene. The CDR3 coding sequence is TGCGCCAGCAGCCAGTCTCTCCCACCCACTGAAGCTTTCTTT. This translates into CASSQSLPPTEAFF. Full variable domain (missing parts from reference TRBV5-1 and TRBJ1-1): KAGVTQTPRYLIKTRGQQVTLSCSPISGHRSVSWYQQTPGQGLQFLFEYFSETQRNKGNFPGRFSGRQFSNSRSEMNVSTLELGDSALYLCASSQSLPPTEAFFGQGTRLTVV.

V and J are TRBV4-3 and TRBJ2-3, with 11 bases matching TRBD2. The CDR3 runs 15 residues. Germline CDR1 and CDR2: LGHNA and YSLEER. The trim removed 0 bases at V and 8 bases at J, leaving 4 bases unmatched. The CDR3 bases are TGCGCCAGCAGCCAAGATCGACTAGCGGGGATTACGCAGTATTTT. This translates into CASSQDRLAGITQYF.

By share of the sample, this clone is medium-sized. The J gene is TRBJ2-2, the V gene TRBV5-6, with D possibly matching TRBD1 (5 bases). CDR3 size: 14 residues. Germline V gives CDR1 SGHDT, CDR2 YYEEEE. V lost 2 bases to trimming and J lost 6 bases, with 11 bases between them. CDR3 bases: TGTGCCAGCAGCTTATTACAGGAACCCGGGGAGCTGTTTTTT. Translation gives CASSLLQEPGELFF.

The chain has TRBV5-1 and TRBJ1-1, with D possibly being TRBD1 (6 bases). The ends were cut back, 3 bases at V and 8 bases at J, with 17 bases in the middle. The CDR3 length is 14 residues. Germline loops: CDR1 SGHRS, CDR2 YFSETQ. CDR3: CASSSGTFGLEAFF. As DNA, the CDR3 is TGCGCCAGCAGCTCCGGGACATTTGGATTGGAAGCTTTCTTT. Looking up the rest from reference TRBV5-1 and TRBJ1-1 gives the full variable domain: KAGVTQTPRYLIKTRGQQVTLSCSPISGHRSVSWYQQTPGQGLQFLFEYFSETQRNKGNFPGRFSGRQFSNSRSEMNVSTLELGDSALYLCASSSGTFGLEAFFGQGTRLTVV.

The V gene is TRBV4-2, the J gene TRBJ2-5; 7 bases are a match to TRBD1. This CDR3 is built from 13 residues. V lost 1 base and J lost 4; bases outside the gene matches: 0. CDR1 is LGHNA and CDR2 is YNFKEQ in the germline V gene. Written as DNA, the CDR3 is TGTGCCAGCAGCCAAGGACAGGGAGAGACCCAGTACTTC. Encoded protein: CASSQGQGETQYF.

This clone has a single count. The chain has TRBV7-8 and TRBJ1-6; D call uncertain. Germline loops: CDR1 SGHVS, CDR2 FQNEAQ. The CDR3 is 13 amino acids. V was shortened by 1 base and J by 12 bases, with 10 bases between the two germline ends. CDR3 in amino acids: CASSLESQEPLHF. Written as DNA, the CDR3 is TGTGCCAGCAGCTTAGAGTCCCAGGAACCCCTCCACTTT.

This clone was counted once. Here the CDR3 reads CASSLNRMDTEAFF. In DNA, the CDR3 is TGTGCCAGCAGTTTAAACAGGATGGACACTGAAGCTTTCTTT. This chain uses TRBV27 with TRBJ1-1, with D maybe TRBD1 (5 bases). This CDR3 has 14 residues. Deletions cut 2 bases from V and 3 bases from J, with 10 bases between. CDR1 MNHEY and CDR2 SMNVEV come from the germline V gene (reference sequence).

The chain joins TRBV30 to TRBJ2-2; 11 positions agree with TRBD1. This CDR3 is built from 14 residues. Germline lookup yields CDR1 GTSNPN and CDR2 SVGIG (reference sequence). Trimming at V came to 5 bases and at J to 4 bases, leaving 3 bases not matched to a gene. In nucleotides, the CDR3 is TGTGCCTGGTCCGGGACAGGGGGCACCGGGGAGCTGTTTTTT. Translating gives CAWSGTGGTGELFF.

CDR3 bases: TGTGCCAGCAGCCCGCCCCCGGGAAGGGGGCTGAGCGATCAGCCCCAGCATTTT. Its translation is CASSPPPGRGLSDQPQHF. V and J are TRBV9 and TRBJ1-5; 7 bases match TRBD1. Germline V CDR1 and CDR2: SGDLS, YYNGEE. This CDR3 spans 18 amino acids. V shed 4 bases, J shed 5 bases, and the junction held 18 bases outside the gene matches.

The chain recombines TRBV6-5 with TRBJ1-6; no reliable D call. Germline loops: CDR1 MNHEY, CDR2 SVGAGI. The V gene lost 2 bases and the J gene lost 0 bases, with 8 bases spanning the gap. There are 16 residues in the CDR3. CDR3 nucleotide sequence: TGTGCCAGCAGTTACGAGGCGAGCTCCTATAATTCACCCCTCCACTTT. It codes for CASSYEASSYNSPLHF.

The gene calls are TRBV28 and TRBJ2-1; D is unresolved. This CDR3 is 15 amino acids long. Germline CDR1 and CDR2: MDHEN and SYDVKM. V lost 4 bases and J 7 bases, leaving 17 bases between the germline ends. CDR3 in DNA: TGTGCCAGCAGTTCTTCCCAATACAATGATAATGAGCAGTTCTTC. This codes for CASSSSQYNDNEQFF.

The gene calls are TRBV7-9 and TRBJ2-5, with 8 positions matching TRBD1. In germline, CDR1 is SEHNR, CDR2 FQNEAQ (reference sequence). Germline trimming cut 7 bases from V and 7 bases from J; bases unmatched to any gene: 14. There are 15 residues in the CDR3. CDR3 DNA sequence: TGTGCCAGCACCCCTCCAGACAGGGGCCTAGGGACCCAGTACTTC. Its translation: CASTPPDRGLGTQYF.

The chain carries TRBV7-9 and TRBJ1-5; maybe TRBD1 (6 bases). This CDR3 is built from 14 residues. The V end lost 5 bases, the J end lost 0 bases, and 8 bases lay between the germline ends. In germline, CDR1 is SEHNR, CDR2 FQNEAQ (reference sequence). The CDR3 here is CASSVTGSNQPQHF. The DNA of the CDR3 is TGTGCCAGCAGCGTGACAGGTAGCAATCAGCCCCAGCATTTT.

The J gene is TRBJ2-7, the V gene TRBV5-1; tentative D call: TRBD1 (5 bases). The CDR3 totals 14 residues. Trimming removed 4 bases at V and 5 bases at J, with 16 bases between. The germline gives CDR1 SGHRS, CDR2 YFSETQ. The CDR3 coding sequence is TGCGCCAGCAGCGCACAGGATTCTGCCAACGAGCAGTACTTC. This gives the protein CASSAQDSANEQYF.

This chain uses TRBV7-9 with TRBJ1-1; D remains unclear. With 5 bases removed from V and 1 base from J, the gap between germline ends came to 8 bases. CDR1 SEHNR and CDR2 FQNEAQ come from the germline V gene (reference sequence). This CDR3 is built from 13 residues. CDR3 nucleotide sequence: TGTGCCAGCAGCGTACACACGAACACTGAAGCTTTCTTT. Its translation is CASSVHTNTEAFF.